Following are 8 T cell receptor beta chains from one sample sequenced in a study of shared clonotypes between healthy human individuals. The data were produced by immunoSEQ multiplex PCR, yet TCRdb's version contains in-frame clones alone and is incomplete. This table has hundreds of thousands of clones, around 80% appearing once. Specimen: PBMCs. The receptors derive from a woman aged 35 to 49 in good health. Some clones in this sample may be carry-over from other donors' samples.

The V gene is TRBV27, the J gene TRBJ2-7; TRBD1 is a possible D gene (6 bases). Trimming removed 4 bases at V and 3 bases at J, with 10 bases between. CDR1 and CDR2 from the germline V gene are MNHEY and SMNVEV (reference sequence). The CDR3 loop spans 13 amino acids. The chain's CDR3 is CASSWIQGYEQYF. CDR3 nucleotide sequence: TGTGCCAGCAGTTGGATACAGGGCTACGAGCAGTACTTC.

Concerning this clone itself: One end of the junction varies from germline; a read error may be responsible. The rearrangement uses TRBV5-1 and TRBJ2-1; D is perhaps TRBD2 (6 bases). Germline CDR1 SGHRS, CDR2 YFSETQ. The CDR3 extends over 15 amino acids. CDR3 DNA: TGCGCCAGCAGGTTGGTCGGGAGCTTTGGCAATGAGCAGTTCTTC. Protein: CASRLVGSFGNEQFF.

This chain uses TRBV6-1 with TRBJ1-2; perhaps TRBD1 as D (5 bases). Germline CDR1 and CDR2: MNHNS and SASEGT. CDR3 length equals 14 residues. V lost 6 bases and J lost 3, with 14 bases in between. CDR3 DNA: TGTGCCAGCAGCAGTCAGGGCCTTTACTATGGCTACACCTTC. This encodes CASSSQGLYYGYTF.

This chain connects TRBV2 to TRBJ1-5, with D possibly matching TRBD1 (5 bases). Trimming removed 1 base at V and 5 bases at J, with 12 bases between. The CDR3 sequence is 15 residues long. Germline V lookup: CDR1 SNHLY, CDR2 FYNNEI. CDR3 nucleotides: TGTGCCAGCAGTGAAGTTTCGGCAGGGTATCAGCCCCAGCATTTT. It is translated as CASSEVSAGYQPQHF.

Regarding this clone: A much larger clone differs by one base, so this may be a read error. V and J are TRBV30 and TRBJ1-2; D gene unclear. CDR1 and CDR2 from the germline V gene are GTSNPN and SVGIG (reference sequence). CDR3 length equals 11 residues. V was cut by 1 base and J by 5 bases, with 5 bases left in between. CDR3 bases: TGTGCCTGGAGTGACGGGTATGGCTACACCTTC. It is translated as CAWSDGYGYTF.

V usage is TRBV5-1 and J usage is TRBJ1-1; no clear D gene. V lost 0 bases and J 0 bases, leaving 3 bases between the germline ends. The CDR3 totals 13 residues. The germline CDR1 and CDR2 sequences are SGHRS and YFSETQ. The CDR3 DNA follows: TGCGCCAGCAGCTTGGGATTGAACACTGAAGCTTTCTTT. This gives the protein CASSLGLNTEAFF.

The chain employs TRBV5-1 and TRBJ2-1; 11 bases line up with TRBD2. The CDR3 runs to 18 residues. The germline CDR1 and CDR2 sequences are SGHRS and YFSETQ. V dropped 0 bases and J dropped 7; count of bases not matched to a gene: 12. In DNA, the CDR3 is TGCGCCAGCAGCTTGGAGATGCTTAGCGGGAGGGCCTGGAATGAGCAGTTCTTC. This gives the protein CASSLEMLSGRAWNEQFF.

V is TRBV5-1 and J is TRBJ2-7; 8 positions agree with TRBD1. The V segment lost 7 bases and the J segment 0 bases; nucleotides outside the gene matches: 12. The CDR3 is 16 amino acids. The germline V gene encodes CDR1 SGHRS and CDR2 YFSETQ. CDR3 sequence: CASGSGQGGFSYEQYF. CDR3 coding DNA: TGCGCCAGCGGCTCCGGACAGGGAGGATTCTCCTACGAGCAGTACTTC.